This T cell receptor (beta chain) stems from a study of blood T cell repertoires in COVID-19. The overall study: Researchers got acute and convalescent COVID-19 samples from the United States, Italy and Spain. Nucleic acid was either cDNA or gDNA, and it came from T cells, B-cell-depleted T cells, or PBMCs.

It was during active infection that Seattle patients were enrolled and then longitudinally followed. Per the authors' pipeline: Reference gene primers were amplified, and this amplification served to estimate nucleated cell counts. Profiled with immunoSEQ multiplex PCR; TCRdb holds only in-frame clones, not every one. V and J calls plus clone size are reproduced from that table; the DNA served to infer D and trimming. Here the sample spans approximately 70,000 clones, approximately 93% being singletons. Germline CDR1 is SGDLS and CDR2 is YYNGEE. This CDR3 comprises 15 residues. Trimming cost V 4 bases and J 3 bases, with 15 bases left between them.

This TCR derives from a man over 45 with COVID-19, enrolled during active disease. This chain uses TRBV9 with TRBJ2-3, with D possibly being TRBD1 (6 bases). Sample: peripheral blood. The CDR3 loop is CASSPRRQATDTQYF. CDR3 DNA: TGTGCCAGCAGCCCACGCCGACAGGCGACAGATACGCAGTATTTT.